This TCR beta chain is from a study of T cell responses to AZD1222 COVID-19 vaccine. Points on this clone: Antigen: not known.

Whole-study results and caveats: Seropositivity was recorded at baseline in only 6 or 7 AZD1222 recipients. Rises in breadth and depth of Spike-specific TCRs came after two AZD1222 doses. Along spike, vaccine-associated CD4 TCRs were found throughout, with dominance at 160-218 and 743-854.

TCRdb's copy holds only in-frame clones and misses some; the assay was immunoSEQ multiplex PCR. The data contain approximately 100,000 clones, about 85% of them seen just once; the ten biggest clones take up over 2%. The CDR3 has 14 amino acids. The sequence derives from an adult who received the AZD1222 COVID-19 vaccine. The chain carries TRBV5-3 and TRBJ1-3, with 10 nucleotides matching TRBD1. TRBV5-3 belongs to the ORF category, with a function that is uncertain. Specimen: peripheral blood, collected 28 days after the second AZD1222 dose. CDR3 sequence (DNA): TGTGTCGTGCGGACAGGGGGCTCTGGAAACACCATATATTTT. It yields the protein CVVRTGGSGNTIYF.